This T cell receptor beta chain was recorded in a study of blood T cell repertoires in COVID-19. Study context: Sites across the United States, Italy and Spain contributed samples from acute and convalescent COVID-19. T cells, B-cell-depleted T cells, or PBMCs supplied cDNA or gDNA.

Authors' data handling: Amplification from reference gene primers served as the basis for estimated nucleated cell counts. The method was immunoSEQ multiplex PCR; TCRdb's version includes in-frame clones alone and lacks a portion of them. The V and J calls and clone size come from that table; D and trimming were worked out from the DNA. The sample lists 120,000 to 150,000 clones, around 85% occurring once. This CDR3 has 17 residues. V lost 2 bases, J lost 4 bases, and 9 bases stayed unmatched. Germline V gene lookup returns CDR1 LGHNA and CDR2 YSLEER. The clonotype was recovered from a middle-aged woman with active or convalescent COVID-19. Sample: peripheral blood. The chain has TRBV4-3 and TRBJ2-1, with TRBD2 identical over 9 bases. CDR3 coding DNA: TGCGCCAGCAGCCAATATGATGGGACTAGCCGTTACAATGAGCAGTTCTTC. Encoded protein: CASSQYDGTSRYNEQFF.